What follows is one TCR beta chain and its context. Germline V CDR1 and CDR2: GTSNPN, SVGIG (reference sequence). The CDR3 is 13 residues long. V lost 4 bases to trimming and J lost 5 bases, with 15 bases between them. These data are taken from a study of blood T cell repertoires in COVID-19. Study at large: The cDNA or gDNA used as material had been derived from T cells, B-cell-depleted T cells, or PBMCs.

Profiling relied on immunoSEQ multiplex PCR, and the TCRdb table lists in-frame clones only, not all of them. This sample has under 250,000 clones, with 80% to 90% found just once. The material sequenced was peripheral blood. The receptor comes from a man aged 35 to 55 with active or convalescent COVID-19. V gene TRBV30 combines with J gene TRBJ2-7; tentative D call: TRBD2 (5 bases). This chain's CDR3 is CAWKRVSLDEQYF. The CDR3, as DNA: TGTGCCTGGAAGAGGGTATCCCTCGACGAGCAGTACTTC.